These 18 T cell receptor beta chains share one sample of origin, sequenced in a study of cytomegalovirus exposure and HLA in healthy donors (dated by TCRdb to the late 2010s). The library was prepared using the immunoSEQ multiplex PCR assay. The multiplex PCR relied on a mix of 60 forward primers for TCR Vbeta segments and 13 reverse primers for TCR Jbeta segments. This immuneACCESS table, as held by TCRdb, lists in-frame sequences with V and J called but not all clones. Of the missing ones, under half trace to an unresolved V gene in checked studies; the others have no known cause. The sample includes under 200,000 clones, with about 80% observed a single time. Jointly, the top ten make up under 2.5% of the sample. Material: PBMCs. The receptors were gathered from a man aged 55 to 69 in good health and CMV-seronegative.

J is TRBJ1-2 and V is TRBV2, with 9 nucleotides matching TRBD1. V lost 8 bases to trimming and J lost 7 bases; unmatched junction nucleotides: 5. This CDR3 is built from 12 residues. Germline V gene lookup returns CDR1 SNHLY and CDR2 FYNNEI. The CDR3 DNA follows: TGTGCCAGCTCGGGGACAGGGAGTGGCTACACCTTC. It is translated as CASSGTGSGYTF.

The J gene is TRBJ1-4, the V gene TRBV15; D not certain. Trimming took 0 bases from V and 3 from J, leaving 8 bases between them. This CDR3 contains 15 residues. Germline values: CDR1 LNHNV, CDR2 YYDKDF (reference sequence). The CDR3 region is CATSREIGANEKLFF. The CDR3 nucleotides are TGTGCCACCAGCAGAGAAATCGGGGCTAATGAAAAACTGTTTTTT.

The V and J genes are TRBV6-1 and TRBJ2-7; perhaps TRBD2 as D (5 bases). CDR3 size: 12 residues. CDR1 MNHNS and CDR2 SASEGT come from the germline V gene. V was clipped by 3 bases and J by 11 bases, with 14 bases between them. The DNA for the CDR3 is TGTGCCAGCAGTGAGGGAGAGGCTGGAGAGTACTTC. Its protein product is CASSEGEAGEYF.

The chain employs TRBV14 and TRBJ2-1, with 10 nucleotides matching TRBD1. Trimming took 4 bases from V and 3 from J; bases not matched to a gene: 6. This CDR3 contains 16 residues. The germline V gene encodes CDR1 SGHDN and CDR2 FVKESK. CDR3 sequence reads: CASSPRGTGVYNEQFF. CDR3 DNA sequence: TGTGCCAGCAGCCCGAGGGGGACAGGGGTCTACAATGAGCAGTTCTTC. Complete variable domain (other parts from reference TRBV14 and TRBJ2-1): EAGVTQFPSHSVIEKGQTVTLRCDPISGHDNLYWYRRVMGKEIKFLLHFVKESKQDESGMPNNRFLAERTGGTYSTLKVQPAELEDSGVYFCASSPRGTGVYNEQFFGPGTRLTVL.

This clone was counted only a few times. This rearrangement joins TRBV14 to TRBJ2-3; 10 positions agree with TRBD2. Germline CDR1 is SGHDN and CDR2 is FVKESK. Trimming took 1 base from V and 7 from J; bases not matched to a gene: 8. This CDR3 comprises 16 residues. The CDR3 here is CASSQGLAGAGYTQYF. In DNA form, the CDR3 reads TGTGCCAGCAGCCAAGGTCTAGCGGGAGCGGGATATACGCAGTATTTT.

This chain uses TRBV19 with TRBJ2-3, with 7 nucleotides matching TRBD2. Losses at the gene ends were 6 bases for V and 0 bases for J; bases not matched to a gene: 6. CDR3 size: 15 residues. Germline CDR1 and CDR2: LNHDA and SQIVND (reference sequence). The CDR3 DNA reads TGTGCCAGTAGCGGCGGGGGAACAAGCACAGATACGCAGTATTTT. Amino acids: CASSGGGTSTDTQYF.

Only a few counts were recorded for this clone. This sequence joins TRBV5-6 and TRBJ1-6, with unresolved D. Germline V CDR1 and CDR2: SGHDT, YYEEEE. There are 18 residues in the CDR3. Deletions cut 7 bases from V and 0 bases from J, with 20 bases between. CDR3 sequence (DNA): TGTGCCAGCGGTCAAAAGGGAGGGTACAGCTCCTATAATTCACCCCTCCACTTT. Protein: CASGQKGGYSSYNSPLHF.

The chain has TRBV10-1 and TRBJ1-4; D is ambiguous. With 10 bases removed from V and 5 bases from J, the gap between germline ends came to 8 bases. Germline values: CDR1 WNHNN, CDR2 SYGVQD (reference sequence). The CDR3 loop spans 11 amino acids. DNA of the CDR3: TGCGCCATAGTTGTAAATGAAAAACTGTTTTTT. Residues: CAIVVNEKLFF.

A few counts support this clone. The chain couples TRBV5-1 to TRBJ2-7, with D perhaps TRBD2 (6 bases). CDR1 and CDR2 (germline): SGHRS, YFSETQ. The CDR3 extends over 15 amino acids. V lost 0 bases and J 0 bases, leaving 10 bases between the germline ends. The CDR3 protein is CASSLVGGSSYEQYF. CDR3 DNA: TGCGCCAGCAGCTTGGTGGGAGGAAGCTCCTACGAGCAGTACTTC. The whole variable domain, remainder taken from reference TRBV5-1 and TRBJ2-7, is KAGVTQTPRYLIKTRGQQVTLSCSPISGHRSVSWYQQTPGQGLQFLFEYFSETQRNKGNFPGRFSGRQFSNSRSEMNVSTLELGDSALYLCASSLVGGSSYEQYFGPGTRLTVT.

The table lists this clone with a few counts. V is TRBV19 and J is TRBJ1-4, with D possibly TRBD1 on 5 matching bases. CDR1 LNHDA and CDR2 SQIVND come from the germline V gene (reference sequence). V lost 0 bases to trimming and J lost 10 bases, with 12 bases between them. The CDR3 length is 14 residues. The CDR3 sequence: CASSIDPRDRKLFF. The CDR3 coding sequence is TGTGCCAGTAGTATAGATCCCAGGGATCGAAAACTGTTTTTT.

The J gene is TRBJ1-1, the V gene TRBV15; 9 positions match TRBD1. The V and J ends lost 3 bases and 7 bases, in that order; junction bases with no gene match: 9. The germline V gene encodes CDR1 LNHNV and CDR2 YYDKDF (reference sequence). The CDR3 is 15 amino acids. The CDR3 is CATSRVGQGFDEAFF. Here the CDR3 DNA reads TGTGCCACCAGCAGGGTGGGACAGGGTTTCGATGAAGCTTTCTTT.

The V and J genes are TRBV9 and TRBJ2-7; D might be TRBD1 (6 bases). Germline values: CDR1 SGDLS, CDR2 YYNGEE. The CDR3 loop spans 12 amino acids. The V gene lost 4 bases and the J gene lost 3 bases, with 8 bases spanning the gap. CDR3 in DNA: TGTGCCAGCAGCTCGACAGGCTACGAGCAGTACTTC. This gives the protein CASSSTGYEQYF.

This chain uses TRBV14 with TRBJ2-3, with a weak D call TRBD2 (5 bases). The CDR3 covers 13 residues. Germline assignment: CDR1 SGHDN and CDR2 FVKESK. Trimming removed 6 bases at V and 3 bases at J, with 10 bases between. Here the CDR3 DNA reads TGTGCCAGCAGGGACCGGACTACAGATACGCAGTATTTT. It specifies CASRDRTTDTQYF.

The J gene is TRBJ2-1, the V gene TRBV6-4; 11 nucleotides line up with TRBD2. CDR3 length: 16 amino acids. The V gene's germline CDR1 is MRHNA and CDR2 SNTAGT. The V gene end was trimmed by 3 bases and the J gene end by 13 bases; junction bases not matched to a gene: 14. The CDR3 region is CASSEIAGGPKGHQFF. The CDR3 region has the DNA TGTGCCAGCAGTGAAATAGCGGGGGGGCCGAAGGGCCATCAGTTCTTC.

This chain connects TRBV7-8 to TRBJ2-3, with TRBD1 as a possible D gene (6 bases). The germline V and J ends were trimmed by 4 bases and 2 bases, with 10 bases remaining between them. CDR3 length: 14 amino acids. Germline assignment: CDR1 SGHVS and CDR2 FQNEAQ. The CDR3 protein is CASSWDTTTDTQYF. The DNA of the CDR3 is TGTGCCAGCAGCTGGGACACAACCACAGATACGCAGTATTTT. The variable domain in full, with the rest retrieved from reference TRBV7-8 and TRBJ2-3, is GAGVSQSPRYKVAKRGQDVALRCDPISGHVSLFWYQQALGQGPEFLTYFQNEAQLDKSGLPSDRFFAERPEGSVSTLKIQRTQQEDSAVYLCASSWDTTTDTQYFGPGTRLTVL.

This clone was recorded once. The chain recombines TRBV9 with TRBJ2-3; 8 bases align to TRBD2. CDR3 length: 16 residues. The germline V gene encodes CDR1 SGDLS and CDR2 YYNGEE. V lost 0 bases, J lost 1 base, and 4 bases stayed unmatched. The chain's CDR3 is CASSVGGRQGTDTQYF. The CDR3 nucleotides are TGTGCCAGCAGCGTAGGCGGGAGGCAAGGCACAGATACGCAGTATTTT.

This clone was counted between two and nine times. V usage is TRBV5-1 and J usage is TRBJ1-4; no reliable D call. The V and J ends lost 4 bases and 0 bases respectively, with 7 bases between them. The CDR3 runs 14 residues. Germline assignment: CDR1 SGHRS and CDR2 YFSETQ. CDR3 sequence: CASSPGPTNEKLFF. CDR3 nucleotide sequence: TGCGCCAGCAGCCCGGGTCCAACTAATGAAAAACTGTTTTTT.

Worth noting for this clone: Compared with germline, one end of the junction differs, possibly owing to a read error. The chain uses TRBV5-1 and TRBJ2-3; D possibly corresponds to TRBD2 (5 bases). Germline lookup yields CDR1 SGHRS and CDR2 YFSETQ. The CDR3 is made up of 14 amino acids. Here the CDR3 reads CASSEAGGLRACDF. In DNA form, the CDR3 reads TGCGCCAGCAGTGAGGCGGGCGGCCTCCGGGCTTGTGATTTT.